These T cell receptor beta chains were read from a single sample in a study of T cells after yellow fever vaccination. MiXCR was run by TCRdb on the 5' RACE reads, yielding one entry per CDR3 protein. Of 300,000 to 350,000 distinct CDR3 sequences in the sample, 4% were seen once. The specimen was PBMCs, collected 5 days after the yellow fever booster vaccination. Receptor source: a man between 18 and 29 years old who received the YFV17D yellow fever vaccine. Each CDR3 is given with its conserved first and last residue.

J gene,V gene,CDR3 protein
TRBJ2-5,TRBV6-6,CASSSRPATQYF
TRBJ1-6,TRBV5-1,CASSVQGARTPLHF
TRBJ1-1,TRBV5-1,CASSLARQGWPEAFF
TRBJ2-7,TRBV27,CASSLSPGIGYEQYF
TRBJ1-5,TRBV4-3,CASSQTDRYQPQHF
TRBJ2-7,TRBV20-1,CSAHPTQGGGAF
TRBJ1-4,TRBV11-2,CASSPYLGGRVHEKLFF
TRBJ1-5,TRBV28,CASSSTGAERQHF
TRBJ1-4,TRBV12-3/TRBV12-4,CASSFTGASEKLFF
TRBJ2-3,TRBV5-1,CASSSRGAGNTQYF
TRBJ1-5,TRBV6-2/TRBV6-3,CASGSRLGTRALGGENQPQHF
TRBJ1-3,TRBV13,CASSHRPGRIGNTIYF
TRBJ2-7,TRBV5-1,CASSQQSSTGQGEQYF
TRBJ2-2,TRBV12-3/TRBV12-4,CASRMPRGRYAGELFF
TRBJ1-1,TRBV19,CASSIGEMNTEAFF
TRBJ2-3,TRBV25-1,CASSPVAPDTQYF
TRBJ2-1,TRBV11-2,CASSLDRGEQFF
TRBJ1-5,TRBV4-1,CASSQDGGDLSNQPQHF
TRBJ1-1,TRBV3-1,CASREGGGGTEAFF
TRBJ1-1,TRBV30,CAWSDSLNTEAFF
TRBJ2-7,TRBV5-1,CASSSAKDRGEQYF
TRBJ2-1,TRBV20-1,CSARAPLAGVVGEQFF
TRBJ1-1,TRBV20-1,CSARAGTTEGEAFF